Described below is a single TCR beta chain sequence and its context. The antigen remains undetermined. The data stem from a study of graft-versus-host responses after intestinal transplantation. Germline-derived CDR1 and CDR2 are SGHRS and YFSETQ. V lost 4 bases, J lost 6 bases, and 11 bases lay in between. This CDR3 comprises 13 residues. Assay used: immunoSEQ multiplex PCR; TCRdb lists only in-frame clones, some missing. Among approximately 97,000 clones, about nine tenths were seen once, and the ten largest hold roughly 0.07%. The receptor comes from a human donor who was the organ donor for an intestinal transplant. The chain couples TRBV5-1 to TRBJ2-1; D gene unclear. Sequenced material: unstimulated CD8+ T cells sorted from spleen or lymph node cells, taken before transplant. The CDR3: CASSPADTNEQFF. DNA of the CDR3: TGCGCCAGCAGCCCGGCTGACACCAATGAGCAGTTCTTC. Full variable domain (rest looked up from reference TRBV5-1 and TRBJ2-1): KAGVTQTPRYLIKTRGQQVTLSCSPISGHRSVSWYQQTPGQGLQFLFEYFSETQRNKGNFPGRFSGRQFSNSRSEMNVSTLELGDSALYLCASSPADTNEQFFGPGTRLTVL.